The 12 T cell receptor beta chains reported below all come from one sample, sequenced in a study of blood T cell repertoires in COVID-19. The assay was immunoSEQ multiplex PCR, and TCRdb's table has in-frame clones only and misses some. The data show 250,000 to 400,000 clones, with roughly nine tenths seen just once and roughly 5% held by the top ten. The specimen sequenced was PBMCs or T cells enriched from blood (not recorded which). The receptors shown here come from a man aged 55 to 70 who had recovered from COVID-19.

The CDR3 nucleotides are TGTGCCAGCAGTTTAACTACCGGCGGGGGTTCACCCCTCCACTTT. Translation: CASSLTTGGGSPLHF. The chain employs TRBV28 and TRBJ1-6; possibly TRBD1 for D (5 bases). The germline V gene has CDR1 MDHEN and CDR2 SYDVKM. The CDR3 is 15 amino acids. With 2 bases removed from V and 9 bases from J, the gap between germline ends came to 14 bases.

This CDR3 is CASSPPGTTQETQYF. The CDR3 nucleotides are TGTGCCAGCTCACCACCGGGGACTACCCAAGAGACCCAGTACTTC. The gene calls are TRBV18 and TRBJ2-5, with 7 bases matching TRBD2. The CDR3 loop spans 15 amino acids. Germline values: CDR1 KGHSH, CDR2 LQKENI. Germline trimming cut 0 bases from V and 1 base from J; bases unmatched to any gene: 2.

The V gene is TRBV6-5, the J gene TRBJ2-7; possibly TRBD1 for D (5 bases). Germline assignment: CDR1 MNHEY and CDR2 SVGAGI. CDR3 length equals 16 residues. With 3 bases removed from V and 2 bases from J, the gap between germline ends came to 17 bases. In nucleotides, the CDR3 is TGTGCCAGCAGTTATTCTCGGCAGGGATGGACCTACGAGCAGTACTTC. The encoded protein is CASSYSRQGWTYEQYF.

V usage is TRBV5-1 and J usage is TRBJ2-4; perhaps TRBD1 as D (5 bases). CDR1 and CDR2 from the germline V gene are SGHRS and YFSETQ. This CDR3 region has 16 residues. Trimming removed 2 bases from V and 5 bases from J, with 17 bases in between. The CDR3 DNA follows: TGCGCCAGCAGCTTCGGGCAGGGCAATGAGCAAAACATTCAGTACTTC. Its protein is CASSFGQGNEQNIQYF.

The chain links TRBV6-5 to TRBJ2-7; possible D gene TRBD2, 5 bases. The V and J ends lost 5 bases and 0 bases respectively, with 11 bases between them. Per germline, CDR1 MNHEY and CDR2 SVGAGI. The CDR3 loop spans 14 amino acids. CDR3 bases: TGTGCCAGCAGTCCCGAGGGCAACTCCTACGAGCAGTACTTC. Translation: CASSPEGNSYEQYF.

The chain combines TRBV19 with TRBJ2-1; 11 nucleotides match TRBD1. Germline V gives CDR1 LNHDA, CDR2 SQIVND (reference sequence). The CDR3 spans 17 residues. V was clipped by 2 bases and J by 9 bases; unmatched bases: 12. The CDR3 DNA is TGTGCCAGTAGTATAAAGGTCCTCGGACAGGGGGCAGGTGAGCAGTTCTTC. Its protein is CASSIKVLGQGAGEQFF.

The CDR3: CASRVGQETQYF. The CDR3 DNA is TGTGCCAGCCGGGTGGGCCAAGAGACCCAGTACTTC. The chain recombines TRBV11-2 with TRBJ2-5; no clear D gene. The CDR3 loop spans 12 amino acids. Germline V gene data show CDR1 as SGHAT and CDR2 as FQNNGV. V was pared by 8 bases and J by 1 base, with 8 bases between.

This chain uses TRBV27 with TRBJ1-4; a possible D gene is TRBD1 (6 bases). V lost 7 bases to trimming and J lost 8 bases, with 14 bases between them. Germline CDR1 is MNHEY and CDR2 is SMNVEV (reference sequence). This CDR3 comprises 13 residues. The CDR3 reads CASTTGSREKLFF. The DNA for the CDR3 is TGTGCCAGCACTACAGGGTCGAGAGAAAAACTGTTTTTT.

This rearrangement joins TRBV29-1 to TRBJ2-2; 9 bases align to TRBD2. The length of the CDR3 is 15 residues. Per germline, CDR1 SQVTM and CDR2 ANQGSEA. J was trimmed by 7 bases and V by 4 bases; bases with no gene match: 10. The CDR3 spells CSVGGPSGKGGELFF. CDR3 nucleotide sequence: TGCAGCGTTGGGGGGCCTAGCGGGAAGGGCGGGGAGCTGTTTTTT.

The J gene is TRBJ2-3, the V gene TRBV3-1 (or the pseudogene TRBV3-2); TRBD1 might be the D (6 bases). The length of the CDR3 is 16 residues. Germline loops: CDR1 LGHDT, CDR2 YNNKEL (reference sequence). Trimming took off 1 base at V and 0 bases at J, with 11 bases between the two ends. The CDR3 here is CASSQAGTYSTDTQYF. The DNA of the CDR3 is TGTGCCAGCAGCCAAGCAGGGACATATAGCACAGATACGCAGTATTTT.

V is TRBV29-1 and J is TRBJ2-5, with 9 bases identical to TRBD1. Germline trimming cut 6 bases from V and 5 bases from J; bases unmatched to any gene: 4. Germline V gene lookup returns CDR1 SQVTM and CDR2 ANQGSEA. The length of the CDR3 is 12 residues. CDR3: CSVRTGEETQYF. CDR3 DNA sequence: TGCAGCGTCAGGACAGGGGAGGAGACCCAGTACTTC.

The V and J genes are TRBV7-2 and TRBJ2-7; possibly TRBD1 for D (5 bases). V lost 4 bases and J 2 bases, leaving 15 bases between the germline ends. The germline CDR1 and CDR2 sequences are SGHTA and FQGNSA. The CDR3 is made up of 15 amino acids. The CDR3 coding sequence is TGTGCCAGCAGCTCCATAACAGGCGCGGCCTACGAGCAGTACTTC. It translates to CASSSITGAAYEQYF.